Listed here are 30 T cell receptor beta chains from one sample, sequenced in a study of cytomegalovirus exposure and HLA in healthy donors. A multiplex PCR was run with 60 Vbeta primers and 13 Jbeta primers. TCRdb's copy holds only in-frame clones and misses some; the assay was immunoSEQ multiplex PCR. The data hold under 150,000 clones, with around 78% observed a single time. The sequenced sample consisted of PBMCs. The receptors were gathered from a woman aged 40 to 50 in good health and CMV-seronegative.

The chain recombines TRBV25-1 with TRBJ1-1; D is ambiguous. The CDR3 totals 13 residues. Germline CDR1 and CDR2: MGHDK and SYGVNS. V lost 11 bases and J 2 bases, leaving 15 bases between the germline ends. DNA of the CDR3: TGTGCCGCGGGGAGGACTCCAAACACTGAAGCTTTCTTT. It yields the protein CAAGRTPNTEAFF.

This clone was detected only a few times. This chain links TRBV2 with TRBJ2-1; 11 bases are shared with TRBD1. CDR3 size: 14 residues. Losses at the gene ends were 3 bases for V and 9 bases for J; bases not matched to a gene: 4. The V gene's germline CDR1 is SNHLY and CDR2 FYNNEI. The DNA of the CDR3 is TGTGCCAGCAGTGAGGGACAGGGGGTGGGTGAGCAGTTCTTC. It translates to CASSEGQGVGEQFF.

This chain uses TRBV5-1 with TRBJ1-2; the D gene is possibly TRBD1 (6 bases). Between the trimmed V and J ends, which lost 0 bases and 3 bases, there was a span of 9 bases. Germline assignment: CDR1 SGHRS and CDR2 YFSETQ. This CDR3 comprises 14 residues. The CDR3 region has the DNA TGCGCCAGCAGCTTGGTGGGGGCCGACTATGGCTACACCTTC. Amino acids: CASSLVGADYGYTF.

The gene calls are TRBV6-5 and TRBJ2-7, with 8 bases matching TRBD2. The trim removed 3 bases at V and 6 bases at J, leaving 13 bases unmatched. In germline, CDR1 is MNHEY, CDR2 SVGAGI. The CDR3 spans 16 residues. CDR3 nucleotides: TGTGCCAGCAGTTATTCCGGACTAGCTCGGGCATTCGAGCAGTACTTC. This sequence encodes CASSYSGLARAFEQYF.

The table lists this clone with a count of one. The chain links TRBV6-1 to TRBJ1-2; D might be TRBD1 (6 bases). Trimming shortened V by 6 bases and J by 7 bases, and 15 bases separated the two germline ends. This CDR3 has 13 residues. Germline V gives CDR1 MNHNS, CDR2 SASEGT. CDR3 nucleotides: TGTGCCAGCAGGTACAGGGAACAGTCTGGCTACACCTTC. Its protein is CASRYREQSGYTF.

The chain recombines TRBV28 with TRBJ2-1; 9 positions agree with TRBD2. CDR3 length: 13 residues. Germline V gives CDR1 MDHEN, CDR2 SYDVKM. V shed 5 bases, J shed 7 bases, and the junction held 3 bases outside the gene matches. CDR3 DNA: TGTGCCAGCAGTGCGGGAGGGAGGAATGAGCAGTTCTTC. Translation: CASSAGGRNEQFF.

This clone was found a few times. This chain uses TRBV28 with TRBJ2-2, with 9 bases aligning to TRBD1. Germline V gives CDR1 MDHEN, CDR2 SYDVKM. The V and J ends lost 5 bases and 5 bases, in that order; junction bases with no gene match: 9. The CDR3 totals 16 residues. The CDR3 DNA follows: TGTGCCAGCAGTGGGGGACAGGGTGTTGAGACCGGGGAGCTGTTTTTT. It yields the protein CASSGGQGVETGELFF.

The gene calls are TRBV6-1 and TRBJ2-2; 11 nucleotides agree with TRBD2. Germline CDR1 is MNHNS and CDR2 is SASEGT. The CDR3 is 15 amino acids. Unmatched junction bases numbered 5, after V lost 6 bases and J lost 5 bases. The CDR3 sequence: CASRVSGRVTGELFF. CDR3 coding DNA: TGTGCCAGCAGGGTTAGCGGGAGGGTGACCGGGGAGCTGTTTTTT.

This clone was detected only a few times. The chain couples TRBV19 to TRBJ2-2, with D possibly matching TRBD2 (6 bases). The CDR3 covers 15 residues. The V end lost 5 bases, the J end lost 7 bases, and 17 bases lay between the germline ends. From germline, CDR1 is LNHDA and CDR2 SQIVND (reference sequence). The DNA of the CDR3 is TGTGCCAGTAGTTCCGGGACTTTTATCGGCGGGGAGCTGTTTTTT. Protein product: CASSSGTFIGGELFF.

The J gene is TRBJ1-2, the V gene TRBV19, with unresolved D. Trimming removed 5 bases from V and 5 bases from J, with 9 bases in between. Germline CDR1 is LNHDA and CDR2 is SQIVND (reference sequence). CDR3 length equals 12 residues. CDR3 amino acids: CASSEDLYGYTF. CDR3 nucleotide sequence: TGTGCCAGTAGTGAGGATCTATATGGCTACACCTTC.

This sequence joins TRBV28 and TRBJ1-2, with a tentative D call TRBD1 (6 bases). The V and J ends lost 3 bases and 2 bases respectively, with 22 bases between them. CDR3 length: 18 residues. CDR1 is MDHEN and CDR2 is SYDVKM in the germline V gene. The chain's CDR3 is CASSFFAGGAGGNYGYTF. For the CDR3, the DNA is TGTGCCAGCAGTTTTTTTGCTGGGGGCGCGGGTGGAAACTATGGCTACACCTTC.

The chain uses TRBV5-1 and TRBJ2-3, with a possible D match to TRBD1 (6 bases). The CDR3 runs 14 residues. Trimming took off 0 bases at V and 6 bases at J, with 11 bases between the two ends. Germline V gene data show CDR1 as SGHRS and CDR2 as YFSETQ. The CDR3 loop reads CASSLAGTMDTQYF. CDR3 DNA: TGCGCCAGCAGCTTGGCGGGGACAATGGATACGCAGTATTTT. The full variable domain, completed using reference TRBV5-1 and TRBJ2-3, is KAGVTQTPRYLIKTRGQQVTLSCSPISGHRSVSWYQQTPGQGLQFLFEYFSETQRNKGNFPGRFSGRQFSNSRSEMNVSTLELGDSALYLCASSLAGTMDTQYFGPGTRLTVL.

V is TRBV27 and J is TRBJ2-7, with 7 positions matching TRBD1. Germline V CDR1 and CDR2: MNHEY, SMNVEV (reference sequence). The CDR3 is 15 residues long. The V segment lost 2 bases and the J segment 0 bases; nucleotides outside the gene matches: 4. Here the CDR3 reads CASSLATGSSYEQYF. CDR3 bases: TGTGCCAGCAGTTTAGCGACAGGGAGCTCCTACGAGCAGTACTTC.

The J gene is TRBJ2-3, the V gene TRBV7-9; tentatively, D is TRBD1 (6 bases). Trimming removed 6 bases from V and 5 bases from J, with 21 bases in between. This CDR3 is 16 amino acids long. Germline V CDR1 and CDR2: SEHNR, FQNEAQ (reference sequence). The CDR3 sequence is CASSSGTFYPGDTQYF. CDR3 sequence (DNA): TGTGCCAGCAGTTCCGGGACATTTTATCCCGGAGATACGCAGTATTTT. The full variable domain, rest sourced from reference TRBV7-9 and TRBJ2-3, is DTGVSQNPRHKITKRGQNVTFRCDPISEHNRLYWYRQTLGQGPEFLTYFQNEAQLEKSRLLSDRFSAERPKGSFSTLEIQRTEQGDSAMYLCASSSGTFYPGDTQYFGPGTRLTVL.

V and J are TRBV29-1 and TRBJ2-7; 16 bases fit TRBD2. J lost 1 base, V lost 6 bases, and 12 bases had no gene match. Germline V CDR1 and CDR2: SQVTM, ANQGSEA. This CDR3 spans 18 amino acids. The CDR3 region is CSVAPGLAGGIGSYEQYF. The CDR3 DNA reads TGCAGCGTCGCGCCGGGACTAGCGGGAGGGATCGGGTCCTACGAGCAGTACTTC.

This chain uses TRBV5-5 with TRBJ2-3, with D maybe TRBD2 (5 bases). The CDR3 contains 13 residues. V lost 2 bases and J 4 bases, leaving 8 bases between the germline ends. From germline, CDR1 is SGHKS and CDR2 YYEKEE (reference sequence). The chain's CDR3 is CASSFIGADTQYF. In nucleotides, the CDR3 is TGTGCCAGCAGCTTTATCGGGGCAGATACGCAGTATTTT. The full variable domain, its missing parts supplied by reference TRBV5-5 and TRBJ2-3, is DAGVTQSPTHLIKTRGQQVTLRCSPISGHKSVSWYQQVLGQGPQFIFQYYEKEERGRGNFPDRFSARQFPNYSSELNVNALLLGDSALYLCASSFIGADTQYFGPGTRLTVL.

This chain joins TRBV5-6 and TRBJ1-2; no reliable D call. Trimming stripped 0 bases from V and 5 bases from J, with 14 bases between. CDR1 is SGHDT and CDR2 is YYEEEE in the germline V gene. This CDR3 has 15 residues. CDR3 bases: TGTGCCAGCAGCTTGGACAGAATAAATCGGTATGGCTACACCTTC. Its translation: CASSLDRINRYGYTF.

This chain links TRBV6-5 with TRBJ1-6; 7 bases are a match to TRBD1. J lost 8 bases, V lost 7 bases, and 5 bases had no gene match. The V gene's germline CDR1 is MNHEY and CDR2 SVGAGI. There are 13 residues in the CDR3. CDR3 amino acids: CASNRGLDSPLHF. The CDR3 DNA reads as TGTGCCAGCAACAGGGGACTGGATTCACCCCTCCACTTT.

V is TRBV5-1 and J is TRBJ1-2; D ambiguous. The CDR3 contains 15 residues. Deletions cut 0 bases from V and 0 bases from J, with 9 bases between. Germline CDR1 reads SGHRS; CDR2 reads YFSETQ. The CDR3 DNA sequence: TGCGCCAGCAGCTTGGGAACAGCTCCTAACTATGGCTACACCTTC. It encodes CASSLGTAPNYGYTF.

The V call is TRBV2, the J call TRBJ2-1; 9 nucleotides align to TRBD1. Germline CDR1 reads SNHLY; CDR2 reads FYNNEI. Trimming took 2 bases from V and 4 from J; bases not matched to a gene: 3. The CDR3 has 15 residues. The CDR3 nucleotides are TGTGCCAGCAGTGAACAACAGGGGGCATACAATGAGCAGTTCTTC. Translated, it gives CASSEQQGAYNEQFF.

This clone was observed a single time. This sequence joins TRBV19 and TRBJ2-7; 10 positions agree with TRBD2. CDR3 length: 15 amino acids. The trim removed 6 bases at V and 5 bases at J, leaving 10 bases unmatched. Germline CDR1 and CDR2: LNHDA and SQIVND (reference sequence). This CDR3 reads CASSPALAGVHEQYF. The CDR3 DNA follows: TGTGCCAGTAGCCCGGCCCTAGCGGGAGTCCACGAGCAGTACTTC.

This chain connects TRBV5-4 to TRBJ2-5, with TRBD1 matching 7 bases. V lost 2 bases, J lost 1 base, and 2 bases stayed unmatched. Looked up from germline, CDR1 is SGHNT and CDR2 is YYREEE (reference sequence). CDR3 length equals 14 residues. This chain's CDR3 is CASSFTGAQETQYF. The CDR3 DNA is TGTGCCAGCAGCTTTACAGGGGCCCAAGAGACCCAGTACTTC.

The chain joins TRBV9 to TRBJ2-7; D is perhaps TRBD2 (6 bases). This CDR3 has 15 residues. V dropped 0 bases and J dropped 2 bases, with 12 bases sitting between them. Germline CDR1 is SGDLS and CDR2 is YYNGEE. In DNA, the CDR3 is TGTGCCAGCAGCGTAGCGCCGGGGGTAGCCTACGAGCAGTACTTC. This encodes CASSVAPGVAYEQYF.

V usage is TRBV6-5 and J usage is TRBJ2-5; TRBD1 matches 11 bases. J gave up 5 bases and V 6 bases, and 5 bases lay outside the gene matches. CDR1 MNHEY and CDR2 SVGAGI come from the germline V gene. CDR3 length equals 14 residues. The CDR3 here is CASSGQGAEETQYF. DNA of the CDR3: TGTGCCAGCAGCGGACAGGGGGCAGAGGAGACCCAGTACTTC.

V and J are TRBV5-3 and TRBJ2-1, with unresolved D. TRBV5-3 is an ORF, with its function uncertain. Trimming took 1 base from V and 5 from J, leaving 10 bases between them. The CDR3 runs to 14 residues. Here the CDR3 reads CARSLMCFNNEQFF. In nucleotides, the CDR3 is TGTGCCAGAAGCTTGATGTGTTTCAACAATGAGCAGTTCTTC.

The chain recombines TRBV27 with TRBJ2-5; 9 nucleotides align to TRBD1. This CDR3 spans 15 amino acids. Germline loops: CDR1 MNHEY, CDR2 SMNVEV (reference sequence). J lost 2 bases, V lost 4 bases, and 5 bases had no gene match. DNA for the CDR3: TGTGCCAGCAGTTCACAGGGGGCCGGGCAAGAGACCCAGTACTTC. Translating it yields CASSSQGAGQETQYF.

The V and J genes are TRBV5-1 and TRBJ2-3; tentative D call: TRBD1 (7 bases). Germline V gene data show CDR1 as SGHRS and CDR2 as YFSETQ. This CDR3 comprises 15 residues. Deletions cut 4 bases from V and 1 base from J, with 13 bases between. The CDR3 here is CASSSGRGGTDTQYF. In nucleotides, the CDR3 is TGCGCCAGCAGCAGTGGCAGGGGGGGCACAGATACGCAGTATTTT. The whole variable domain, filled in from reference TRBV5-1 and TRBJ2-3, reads KAGVTQTPRYLIKTRGQQVTLSCSPISGHRSVSWYQQTPGQGLQFLFEYFSETQRNKGNFPGRFSGRQFSNSRSEMNVSTLELGDSALYLCASSSGRGGTDTQYFGPGTRLTVL.

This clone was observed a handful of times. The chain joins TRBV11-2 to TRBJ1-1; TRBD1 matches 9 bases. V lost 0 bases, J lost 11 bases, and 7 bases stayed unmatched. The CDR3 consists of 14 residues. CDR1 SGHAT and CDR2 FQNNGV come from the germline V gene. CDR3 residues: CASSLESGTGRAFF. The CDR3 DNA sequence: TGTGCCAGCAGCTTAGAGTCCGGGACAGGGAGGGCTTTCTTT.

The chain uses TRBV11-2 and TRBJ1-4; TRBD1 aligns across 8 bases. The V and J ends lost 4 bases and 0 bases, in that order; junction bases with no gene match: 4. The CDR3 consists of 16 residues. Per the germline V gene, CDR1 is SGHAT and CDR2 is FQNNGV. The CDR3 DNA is TGTGCCAGCAGCTCAATACAGGGGGCAACTAATGAAAAACTGTTTTTT. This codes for CASSSIQGATNEKLFF.

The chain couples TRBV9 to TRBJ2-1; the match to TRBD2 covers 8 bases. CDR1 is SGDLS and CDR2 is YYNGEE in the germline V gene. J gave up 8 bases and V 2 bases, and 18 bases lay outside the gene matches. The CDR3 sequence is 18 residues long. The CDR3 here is CASSVPTSMREESDEQFF. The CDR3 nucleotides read TGTGCCAGCAGCGTTCCGACCTCTATGCGGGAGGAAAGCGATGAGCAGTTCTTC.